A selection of T cell receptor beta chains follows, all from one sample in a study of blood T cell repertoires in COVID-19. The method was immunoSEQ multiplex PCR; TCRdb's version includes in-frame clones alone and lacks a portion of them. The sample lists some 210,000 clones; around 90% were seen once. The source material was peripheral blood. The origin of the receptors is a man aged 55 to 70 with COVID-19, enrolled during active disease. Each CDR3 is given with its conserved first and last residue. The D gene is left open where the match is weak.

j_call | v_call | d_call | cdr3_nt | cdr3_aa
TRBJ2-3 | TRBV9 | TRBD2 | TGTGCCAGCAGCGTAATAGCGGGGACTAGCACAGATACGCAGTATTTT | CASSVIAGTSTDTQYF
TRBJ1-6 | TRBV27 | - | TGTGCCAGCAGTCTTTTCCCCAGGGGCTCACCCCTCCACTTT | CASSLFPRGSPLHF
TRBJ2-2 | TRBV7-3 | TRBD1 | TGTGCCAGCAGCCTGGGGACAGGGGCCGGGGAGCTGTTTTTT | CASSLGTGAGELFF
TRBJ1-3 | TRBV27 | TRBD1 | TGTGCCAGCAGGGGACAGGGACCCGCTGGAAACACCATATATTTT | CASRGQGPAGNTIYF
TRBJ2-3 | TRBV19 | TRBD2 | TGTGCCAGTAGTATCACTGGACTAGCGGTCACAGATACGCAGTATTTT | CASSITGLAVTDTQYF
TRBJ1-1 | TRBV28 | TRBD1 | TGTGCCAGCAGGCTATCTTCCGGGACAGGGAGTAAAGCTTTCTTT | CASRLSSGTGSKAFF
TRBJ1-3 | TRBV2 | - | TGTGCCAGCACCGCCCGACTCCTTGGAAACACCATATATTTT | CASTARLLGNTIYF
TRBJ1-3 | TRBV5-1 | - | TGCGCCAGCAGCTTGGGTCAGGGGGGAAACACCATATATTTT | CASSLGQGGNTIYF
TRBJ1-4 | TRBV5-6 | - | TGTGCCAGCCACTTTAATGAAAAACTGTTTTTT | CASHFNEKLFF
TRBJ2-7 | TRBV3-1/TRBV3-2 | - | TGTGCCAGCAGCCAAGAAGGCGGGGGCGGCGAGCAGTACTTC | CASSQEGGGGEQYF
TRBJ2-2 | TRBV27 | - | TGTGCCAGCAGTTCCACGGAAGACAAAAGGGGGCTGTTTTTT | CASSSTEDKRGLFF
TRBJ2-5 | TRBV6-1 | - | TGTGCCAGCAGTGAAGGGCCAGGGCAAGAGACCCAGTACTTC | CASSEGPGQETQYF
TRBJ2-7 | TRBV7-9 | TRBD2 | TGTGCCAGCAGCCGTTCACGGCCTAGCGGGCTCCCGGAGCAGTACTTC | CASSRSRPSGLPEQYF
TRBJ1-1 | TRBV18 | TRBD1 | TGTGCCAGCTCACCACAACAGGGGGACACTGAAGCTTTCTTT | CASSPQQGDTEAFF
TRBJ1-6 | TRBV5-5 | - | TGTGCCAGCAGCTTGGTGTCAGGGTATAATTCACCCCTCCACTTT | CASSLVSGYNSPLHF
TRBJ2-7 | TRBV5-1 | TRBD1 | TGCGCCAGCAGACCAAGACAGGGAATAGGGTACGAGCAGTACTTC | CASRPRQGIGYEQYF
TRBJ1-2 | TRBV12-3/TRBV12-4 | TRBD1 | TGTGCCAGCAGTTTCACAGGGGAGGATGGCTACACCTTC | CASSFTGEDGYTF
TRBJ2-1 | TRBV6-1 | - | TGTGCCAGCAGTGAGTTCCGGGGTTTACCCTACAATGAGCAGTTCTTC | CASSEFRGLPYNEQFF
TRBJ1-2 | TRBV27 | TRBD1 | TGTGCCAGCAGTTTATTTCCAACAGGGGGCGGGTATGGCTACACCTTC | CASSLFPTGGGYGYTF
TRBJ1-2 | TRBV18 | - | TGTGCCAGCTCACAGGACAGTGCTGGCTACACCTTC | CASSQDSAGYTF
TRBJ1-2 | TRBV3-1/TRBV3-2 | - | TGTGCCAGCAGCCAAGTTCGACAGTTCAACTATGGCTACACCTTC | CASSQVRQFNYGYTF
TRBJ2-5 | TRBV9 | TRBD2 | TGTGCCAGCAGCCCGAGGGACTACGGGCAAGAGACCCAGTACTTC | CASSPRDYGQETQYF